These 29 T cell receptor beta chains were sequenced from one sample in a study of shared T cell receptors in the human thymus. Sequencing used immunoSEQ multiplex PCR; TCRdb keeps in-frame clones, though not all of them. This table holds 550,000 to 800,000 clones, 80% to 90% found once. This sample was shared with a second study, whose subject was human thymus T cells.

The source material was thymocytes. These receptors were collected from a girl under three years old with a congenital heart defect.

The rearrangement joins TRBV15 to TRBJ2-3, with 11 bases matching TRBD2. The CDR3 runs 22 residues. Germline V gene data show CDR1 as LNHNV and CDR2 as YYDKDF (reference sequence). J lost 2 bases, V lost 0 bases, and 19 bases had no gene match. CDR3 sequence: CATSRDSGARLAGMGDTDTQYF. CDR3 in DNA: TGTGCCACCAGCAGAGATAGTGGGGCTAGACTAGCGGGGATGGGGGACACAGATACGCAGTATTTT. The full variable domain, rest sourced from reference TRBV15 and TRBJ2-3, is DAMVIQNPRYQVTQFGKPVTLSCSQTLNHNVMYWYQQKSSQAPKLLFHYYDKDFNNEADTPDNFQSRRPNTSFCFLDIRSPGLGDTAMYLCATSRDSGARLAGMGDTDTQYFGPGTRLTVL.

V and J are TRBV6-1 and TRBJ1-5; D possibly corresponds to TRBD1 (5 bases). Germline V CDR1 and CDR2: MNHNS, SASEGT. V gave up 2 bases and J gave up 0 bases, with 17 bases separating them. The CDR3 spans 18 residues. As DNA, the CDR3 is TGTGCCAGCAGTGAAAAACCCCAGGGAGGGTATAGCAATCAGCCCCAGCATTTT. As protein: CASSEKPQGGYSNQPQHF.

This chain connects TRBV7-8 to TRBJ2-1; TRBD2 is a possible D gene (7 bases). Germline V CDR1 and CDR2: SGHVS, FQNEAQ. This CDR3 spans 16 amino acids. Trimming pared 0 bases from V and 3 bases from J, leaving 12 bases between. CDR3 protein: CASSLARGDYYNEQFF. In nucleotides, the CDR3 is TGTGCCAGCAGCTTAGCGAGGGGGGACTACTACAATGAGCAGTTCTTC.

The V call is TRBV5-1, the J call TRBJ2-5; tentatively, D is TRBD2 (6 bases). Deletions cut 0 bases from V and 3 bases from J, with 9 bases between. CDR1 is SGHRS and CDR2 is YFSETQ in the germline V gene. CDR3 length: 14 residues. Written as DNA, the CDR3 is TGCGCCAGCAGCTTGGCAGGACTAAAAGAGACCCAGTACTTC. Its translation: CASSLAGLKETQYF.

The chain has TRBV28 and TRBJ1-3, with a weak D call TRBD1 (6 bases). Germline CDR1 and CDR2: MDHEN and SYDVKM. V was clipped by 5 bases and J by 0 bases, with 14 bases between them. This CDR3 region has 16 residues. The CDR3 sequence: CASSPDSPISGNTIYF. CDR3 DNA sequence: TGTGCCAGCAGTCCGGACAGCCCGATCTCTGGAAACACCATATATTTT.

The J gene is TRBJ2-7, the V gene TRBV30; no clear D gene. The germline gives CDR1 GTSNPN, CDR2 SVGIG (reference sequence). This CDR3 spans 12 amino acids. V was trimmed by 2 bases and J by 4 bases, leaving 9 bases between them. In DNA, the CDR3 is TGTGCCTGGAGTTCCCTAGGATACGAGCAGTACTTC. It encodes CAWSSLGYEQYF.

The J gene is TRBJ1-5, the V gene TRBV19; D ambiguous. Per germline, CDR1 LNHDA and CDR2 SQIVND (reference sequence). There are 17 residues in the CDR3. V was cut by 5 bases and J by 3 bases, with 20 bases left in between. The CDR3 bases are TGTGCCAGTAGTGTCCCAGCAAACCGAACTAACAATCAGCCCCAGCATTTT. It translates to CASSVPANRTNNQPQHF.

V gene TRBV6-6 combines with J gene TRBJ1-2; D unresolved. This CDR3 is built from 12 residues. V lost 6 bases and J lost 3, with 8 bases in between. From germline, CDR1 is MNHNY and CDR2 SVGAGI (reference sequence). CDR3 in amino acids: CASRTSDYGYTF. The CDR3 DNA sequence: TGTGCCAGCAGGACCAGCGACTATGGCTACACCTTC.

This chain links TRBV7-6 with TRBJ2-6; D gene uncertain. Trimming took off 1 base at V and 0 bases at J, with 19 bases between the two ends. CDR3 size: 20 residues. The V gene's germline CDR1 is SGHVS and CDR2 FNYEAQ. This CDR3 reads CASSLGGGVSFPSGANVLTF. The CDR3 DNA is TGTGCCAGCAGCTTAGGAGGCGGTGTGTCTTTCCCCTCTGGGGCCAACGTCCTGACTTTC.

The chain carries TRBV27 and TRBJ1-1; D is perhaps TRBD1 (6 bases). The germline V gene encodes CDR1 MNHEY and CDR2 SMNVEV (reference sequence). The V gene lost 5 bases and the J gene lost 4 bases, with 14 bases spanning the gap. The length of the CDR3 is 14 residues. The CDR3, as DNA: TGTGCCAGCAGTCCCGGACAGCTGGGCACTGAAGCTTTCTTT. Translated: CASSPGQLGTEAFF.

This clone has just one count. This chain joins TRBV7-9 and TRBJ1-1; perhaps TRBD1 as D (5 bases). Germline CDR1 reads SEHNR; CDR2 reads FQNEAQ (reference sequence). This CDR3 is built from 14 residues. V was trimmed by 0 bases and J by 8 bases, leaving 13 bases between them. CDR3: CASSLADITVEAFF. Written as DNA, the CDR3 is TGTGCCAGCAGCTTAGCGGACATCACTGTAGAAGCTTTCTTT.

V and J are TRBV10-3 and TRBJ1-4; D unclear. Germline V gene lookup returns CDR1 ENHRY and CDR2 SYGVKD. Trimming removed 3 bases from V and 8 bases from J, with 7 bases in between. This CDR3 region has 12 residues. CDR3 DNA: TGTGCCATCAGTGAACACCACGAAAAACTGTTTTTT. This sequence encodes CAISEHHEKLFF.

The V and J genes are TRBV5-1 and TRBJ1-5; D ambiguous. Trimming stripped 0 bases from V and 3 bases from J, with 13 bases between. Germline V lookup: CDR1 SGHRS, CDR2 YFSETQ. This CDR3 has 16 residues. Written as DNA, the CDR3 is TGCGCCAGCAGCTTGGCCTCGGTGTGTTACAATCAGCCCCAGCATTTT. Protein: CASSLASVCYNQPQHF. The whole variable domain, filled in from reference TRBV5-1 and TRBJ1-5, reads KAGVTQTPRYLIKTRGQQVTLSCSPISGHRSVSWYQQTPGQGLQFLFEYFSETQRNKGNFPGRFSGRQFSNSRSEMNVSTLELGDSALYLCASSLASVCYNQPQHFGDGTRLSIL.

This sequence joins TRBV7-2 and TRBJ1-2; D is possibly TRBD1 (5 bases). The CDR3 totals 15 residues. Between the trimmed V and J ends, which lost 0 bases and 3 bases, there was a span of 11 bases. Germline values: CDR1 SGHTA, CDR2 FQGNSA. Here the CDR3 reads CASSLARPGYYGYTF. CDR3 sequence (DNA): TGTGCCAGCAGCTTAGCGCGGCCAGGGTACTATGGCTACACCTTC.

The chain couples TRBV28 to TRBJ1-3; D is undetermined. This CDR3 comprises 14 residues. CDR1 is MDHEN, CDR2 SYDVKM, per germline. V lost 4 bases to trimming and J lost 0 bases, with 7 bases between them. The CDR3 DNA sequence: TGTGCCAGCAGTTGGACTGACTCTGGAAACACCATATATTTT. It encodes CASSWTDSGNTIYF. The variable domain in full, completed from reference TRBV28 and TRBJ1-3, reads DVKVTQSSRYLVKRTGEKVFLECVQDMDHENMFWYRQDPGLGLRLIYFSYDVKMKEKGDIPEGYSVSREKKERFSLILESASTNQTSMYLCASSWTDSGNTIYFGEGSWLTVV.

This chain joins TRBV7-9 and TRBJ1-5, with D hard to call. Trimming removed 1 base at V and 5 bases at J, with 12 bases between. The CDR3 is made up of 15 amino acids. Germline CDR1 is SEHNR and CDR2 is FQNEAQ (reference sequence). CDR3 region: CASSLGTGGDQPQHF. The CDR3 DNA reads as TGTGCCAGCAGCTTAGGGACGGGAGGCGATCAGCCCCAGCATTTT.

CDR3 sequence reads: CASSQETPGGHRDYTF. The DNA of the CDR3 is TGCGCCAGCAGCCAAGAAACCCCAGGGGGCCATCGTGACTACACCTTC. This chain joins TRBV4-3 and TRBJ1-2; 8 bases line up with TRBD1. Germline trimming cut 0 bases from V and 10 bases from J; bases unmatched to any gene: 13. Per germline, CDR1 LGHNA and CDR2 YSLEER. The CDR3 totals 16 residues.

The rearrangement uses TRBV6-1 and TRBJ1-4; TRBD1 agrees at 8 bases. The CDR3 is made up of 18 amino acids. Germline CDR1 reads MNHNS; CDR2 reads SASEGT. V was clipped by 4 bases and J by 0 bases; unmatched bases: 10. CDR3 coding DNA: TGTGCCAGCAGTGTCGCAGGGGGCCAGTCCACAACTAATGAAAAACTGTTTTTT. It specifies CASSVAGGQSTTNEKLFF.

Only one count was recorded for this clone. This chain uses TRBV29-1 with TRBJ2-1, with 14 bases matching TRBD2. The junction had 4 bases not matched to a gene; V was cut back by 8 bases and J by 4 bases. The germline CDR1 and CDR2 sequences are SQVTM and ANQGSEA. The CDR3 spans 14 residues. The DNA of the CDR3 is TGCAGCACCGGACTAGCGGGGGGATACAATGAGCAGTTCTTC. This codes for CSTGLAGGYNEQFF.

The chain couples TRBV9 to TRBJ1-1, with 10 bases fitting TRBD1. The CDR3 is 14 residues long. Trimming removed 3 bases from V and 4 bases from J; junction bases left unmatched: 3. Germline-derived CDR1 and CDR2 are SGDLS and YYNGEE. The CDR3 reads CASSARTGGTEAFF. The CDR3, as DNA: TGTGCCAGCAGCGCTCGGACAGGGGGCACTGAAGCTTTCTTT.

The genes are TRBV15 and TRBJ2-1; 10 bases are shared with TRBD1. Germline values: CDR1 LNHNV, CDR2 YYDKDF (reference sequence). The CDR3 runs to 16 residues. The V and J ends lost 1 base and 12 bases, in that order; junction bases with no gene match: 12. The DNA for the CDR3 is TGTGCCACCAGCAGAGTCAGGGGACAGGGGACGGAATGGCAGTTCTTC. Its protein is CATSRVRGQGTEWQFF. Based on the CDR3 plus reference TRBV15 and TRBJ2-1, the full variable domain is DAMVIQNPRYQVTQFGKPVTLSCSQTLNHNVMYWYQQKSSQAPKLLFHYYDKDFNNEADTPDNFQSRRPNTSFCFLDIRSPGLGDTAMYLCATSRVRGQGTEWQFFGPGTRLTVL.

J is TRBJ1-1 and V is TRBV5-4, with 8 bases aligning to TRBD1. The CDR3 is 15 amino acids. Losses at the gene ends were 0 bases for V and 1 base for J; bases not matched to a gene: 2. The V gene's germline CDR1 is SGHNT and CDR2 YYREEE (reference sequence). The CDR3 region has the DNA TGTGCCAGCAGCTTGGCGGGACAGGCGAACACTGAAGCTTTCTTT. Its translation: CASSLAGQANTEAFF.

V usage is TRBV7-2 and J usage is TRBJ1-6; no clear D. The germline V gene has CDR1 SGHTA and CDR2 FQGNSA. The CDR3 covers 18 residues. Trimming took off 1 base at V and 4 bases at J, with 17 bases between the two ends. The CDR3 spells CASSLVVGRELYNSPLHF. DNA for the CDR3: TGTGCCAGCAGCTTAGTGGTAGGGAGGGAATTATATAATTCACCCCTCCACTTT. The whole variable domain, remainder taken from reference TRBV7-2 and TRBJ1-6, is GAGVSQSPSNKVTEKGKDVELRCDPISGHTALYWYRQSLGQGLEFLIYFQGNSAPDKSGLPSDRFSAERTGGSVSTLTIQRTQQEDSAVYLCASSLVVGRELYNSPLHFGNGTRLTVT.

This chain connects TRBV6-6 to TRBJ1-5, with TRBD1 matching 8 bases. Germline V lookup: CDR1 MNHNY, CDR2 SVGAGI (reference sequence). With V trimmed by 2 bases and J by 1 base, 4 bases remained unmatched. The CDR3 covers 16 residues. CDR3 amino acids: CASSYPDRVSNQPQHF. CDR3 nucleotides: TGTGCCAGCAGTTACCCGGACAGGGTAAGCAATCAGCCCCAGCATTTT.

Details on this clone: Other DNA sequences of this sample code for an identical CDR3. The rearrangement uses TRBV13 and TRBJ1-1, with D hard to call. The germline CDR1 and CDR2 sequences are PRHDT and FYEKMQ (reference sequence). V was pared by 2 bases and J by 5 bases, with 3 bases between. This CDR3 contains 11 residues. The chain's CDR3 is CASSLRTEAFF. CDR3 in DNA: TGTGCCAGCAGCTTACGGACTGAAGCTTTCTTT.

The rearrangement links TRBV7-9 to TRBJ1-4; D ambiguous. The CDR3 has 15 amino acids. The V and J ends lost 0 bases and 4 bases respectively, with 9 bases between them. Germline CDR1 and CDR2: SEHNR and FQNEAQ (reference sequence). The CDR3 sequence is CASSLATGNNEKLFF. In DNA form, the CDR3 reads TGTGCCAGCAGCTTAGCCACGGGGAATAATGAAAAACTGTTTTTT. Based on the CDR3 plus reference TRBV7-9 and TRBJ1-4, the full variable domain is DTGVSQNPRHKITKRGQNVTFRCDPISEHNRLYWYRQTLGQGPEFLTYFQNEAQLEKSRLLSDRFSAERPKGSFSTLEIQRTEQGDSAMYLCASSLATGNNEKLFFGSGTQLSVL.

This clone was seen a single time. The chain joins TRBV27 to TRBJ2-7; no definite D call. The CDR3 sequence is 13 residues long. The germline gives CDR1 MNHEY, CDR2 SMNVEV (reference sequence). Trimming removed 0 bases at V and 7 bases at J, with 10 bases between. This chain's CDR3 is CASSLSDTAEQYF. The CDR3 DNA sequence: TGTGCCAGCAGTTTATCGGATACAGCAGAGCAGTACTTC.

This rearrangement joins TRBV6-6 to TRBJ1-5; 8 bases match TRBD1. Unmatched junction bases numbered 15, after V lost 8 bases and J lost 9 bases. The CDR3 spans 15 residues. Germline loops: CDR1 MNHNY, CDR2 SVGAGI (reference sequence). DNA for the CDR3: TGTGCCAGCGGGGGGGACAGGATTAATTTAGGGCCCCAGCATTTT. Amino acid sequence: CASGGDRINLGPQHF.

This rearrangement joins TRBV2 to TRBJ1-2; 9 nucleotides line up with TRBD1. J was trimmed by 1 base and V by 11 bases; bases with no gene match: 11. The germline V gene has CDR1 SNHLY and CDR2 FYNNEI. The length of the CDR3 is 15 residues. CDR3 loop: CAGGKTTGGNYGYTF. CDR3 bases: TGTGCCGGGGGTAAGACGACAGGGGGTAACTATGGCTACACCTTC.